This T cell receptor beta chain was captured by sequencing in a study of neoadjuvant nivolumab and ipilimumab in lung cancer. Whole-study results and caveats: Resected tumors had greater TCR richness and clonality than uninvolved lung. Pathologic regression was not significantly tied to TCR clonality. Only a small number of samples underwent TCR sequencing.

Note on this clone: Its antigen is unidentified.

Sequencing was performed with immunoSEQ multiplex PCR; in TCRdb, only in-frame clones are kept and a portion is missing. The repertoire has more than 20,000 clones, around four fifths of them found once; the top ten carry about 9%. The source was tumor tissue, collected after neoadjuvant nivolumab, alone or with ipilimumab, at or shortly before surgery. This sequence originates from an adult with non-small cell lung cancer.

This chain's CDR3 is CASSLPGGYQPQHF. The CDR3 nucleotides are TGTGCCAGCAGTTTGCCGGGGGGCTATCAGCCCCAGCATTTT. The J gene is TRBJ1-5, the V gene TRBV28; TRBD1 is a possible D gene (6 bases). Trimming stripped 3 bases from V and 5 bases from J, with 11 bases between. The CDR3 is 14 amino acids. From germline, CDR1 is MDHEN and CDR2 SYDVKM.